The 6 T cell receptor beta chains listed next were all sequenced from one sample in a study of blood T cell repertoires in COVID-19. Clones were read by immunoSEQ multiplex PCR, and TCRdb kept only the in-frame ones, dropping some. The table shows hundreds of thousands of clones, with around 90% occurring only once. Source material: peripheral blood. The receptors here all came from a man in his late teens or twenties with active or convalescent COVID-19.

The rearrangement links TRBV9 to TRBJ2-1; D might be TRBD1 (5 bases). This CDR3 has 15 residues. Trimming took 0 bases from V and 7 from J, leaving 14 bases between them. CDR1 is SGDLS, CDR2 YYNGEE, per germline. Here the CDR3 reads CASSVGQGFRNEQFF. The CDR3 DNA follows: TGTGCCAGCAGCGTAGGGCAGGGCTTTCGAAATGAGCAGTTCTTC.

CDR3 nucleotide sequence: TGTGCCAGCAGCGTAGAAGCGGTCCGTGGCGGCACCATATATTTT. Protein sequence: CASSVEAVRGGTIYF. This chain connects TRBV9 to TRBJ1-3; D is unclear. Germline-derived CDR1 and CDR2 are SGDLS and YYNGEE. The CDR3 has 15 residues. The ends were cut back, 0 bases at V and 9 bases at J, with 16 bases in the middle.

The count of this clone is one. The V call is TRBV23-1, the J call TRBJ2-3, with D possibly matching TRBD2 (5 bases). TRBV23-1 counts as an open reading frame of uncertain function. The V gene lost 3 bases and the J gene lost 6 bases, with 19 bases spanning the gap. The CDR3 totals 16 residues. The CDR3 protein is CASSHFHGISGDTQYF. CDR3 bases: TGCGCCAGCAGTCACTTCCACGGGATCTCAGGCGATACGCAGTATTTT.

This chain uses TRBV6-5 with TRBJ1-5; D gene unclear. The CDR3 is made up of 11 amino acids. With 8 bases removed from V and 8 bases from J, the gap between germline ends came to 10 bases. Looked up from germline, CDR1 is MNHEY and CDR2 is SVGAGI. As DNA, the CDR3 is TGTGCCAGCGGGAGGAGGAAGCCCCAGCATTTT. It specifies CASGRRKPQHF.

This chain connects TRBV9 to TRBJ1-4; the D gene is possibly TRBD1 (6 bases). Looked up from germline, CDR1 is SGDLS and CDR2 is YYNGEE. V was trimmed by 3 bases and J by 5 bases, leaving 14 bases between them. The CDR3 length is 15 residues. The CDR3 region has the DNA TGTGCCAGCAGCGCCAACACAGGGTCCAATGAAAAACTGTTTTTT. Translating it yields CASSANTGSNEKLFF.

The chain recombines TRBV6-5 with TRBJ2-7, with D maybe TRBD1 (5 bases). Trimming took off 2 bases at V and 0 bases at J, with 14 bases between the two ends. The CDR3 has 16 amino acids. The germline V gene has CDR1 MNHEY and CDR2 SVGAGI. The CDR3 loop is CASSYGIGASSYEQYF. Here the CDR3 DNA reads TGTGCCAGCAGTTACGGAATAGGGGCCTCCTCCTACGAGCAGTACTTC.